The 21 T cell receptor beta chains listed next were all sequenced from one sample in a study of T-cell memory formation after mild COVID-19. TCRdb processed the 5' RACE reads anew with MiXCR; each CDR3 protein has one entry. The sample comprises roughly 340,000 distinct CDR3 sequences, 20% to 25% of which are singletons, and 21% rests with the top ten. Sequencing was performed on PBMCs or a T cell subset sorted from them (not recorded which). The receptors come from a man aged 18-30 years who had mild COVID-19 (a few samples of this study predate the infection). Cell type and time point are not known.

This clonotype has only a few counts. The chain carries TRBV30 and TRBJ1-2, with D uncertain. Germline V gives CDR1 GTSNPN, CDR2 SVGIG (reference sequence). V was trimmed by 5 bases and J by 7 bases, leaving 14 bases between them. The CDR3 runs to 12 residues. CDR3 loop: CAWAEGRFGYTF. DNA for the CDR3: TGTGCCTGGGCAGAAGGTCGCTTTGGCTACACCTTC.

This clonotype came up a few times. This chain joins TRBV5-1 and TRBJ1-1; D is possibly TRBD1 (5 bases). V lost 3 bases and J lost 0, with 9 bases in between. Germline V gene sequence: CDR1 SGHRS, CDR2 YFSETQ. There are 14 residues in the CDR3. CDR3: CASSSGYMNTEAFF. The CDR3 region has the DNA TGCGCCAGCAGCTCAGGGTACATGAACACTGAAGCTTTCTTT. The variable domain in full, with the rest retrieved from reference TRBV5-1 and TRBJ1-1, is KAGVTQTPRYLIKTRGQQVTLSCSPISGHRSVSWYQQTPGQGLQFLFEYFSETQRNKGNFPGRFSGRQFSNSRSEMNVSTLELGDSALYLCASSSGYMNTEAFFGQGTRLTVV.

This clonotype was detected many times. This chain joins TRBV7-7 and TRBJ2-7, with TRBD1 matching 8 bases. Germline V gene sequence: CDR1 SSHAT, CDR2 FNYEAQ (reference sequence). This CDR3 has 15 amino acids. The CDR3 coding sequence is TGTGCTAGCAGAAATACAGGGGGTAGCTCCTACGAGCAGTACGTC. It translates to CASRNTGGSSYEQYV.

V usage is TRBV7-3 and J usage is TRBJ1-1; D uncertain. V lost 5 bases and J lost 8, with 18 bases in between. Looked up from germline, CDR1 is SGHTA and CDR2 is FQGTGA. The CDR3 spans 14 residues. The CDR3 DNA sequence: TGTGCCAGCAGCCCAGGTACGTATTTTAGAGAAGCTTTCTTT. Its protein is CASSPGTYFREAFF.

This clonotype was seen a handful of times. This CDR3 is CASSVGIYTEAFF. CDR3 nucleotides: TGTGCCAGCAGCGTAGGCATATACACTGAAGCTTTCTTT. The chain is built from TRBV9 and TRBJ1-1; D call uncertain. Germline lookup yields CDR1 SGDLS and CDR2 YYNGEE. V shed 0 bases and J shed 3 bases, with 6 bases lying between them. The CDR3 extends over 13 amino acids.

V is TRBV6-2 or TRBV6-3 and J is TRBJ2-7; D uncertain. The germline V gene encodes CDR1 MNHEY and CDR2 SVGEGT. V lost 7 bases and J 6 bases, leaving 13 bases between the germline ends. This CDR3 has 12 residues. The CDR3 protein is CASTAHLGEQYV. CDR3 in DNA: TGTGCCAGCACCGCGCACCTAGGCGAGCAGTACGTC.

This clonotype was counted only a few times. V is TRBV7-2 and J is TRBJ2-7, with D tentatively TRBD1 (6 bases). The length of the CDR3 is 14 residues. Germline V gene data show CDR1 as SGHTA and CDR2 as FQGNSA. With 0 bases removed from V and 4 bases from J, the gap between germline ends came to 10 bases. The CDR3 DNA sequence: TGTGCCAGCAGCTTAGCGACAGGAGCATACGAGCAGTACGTC. This gives the protein CASSLATGAYEQYV.

The chain employs TRBV5-5 and TRBJ1-2; possible D gene TRBD1, 5 bases. The V and J ends lost 0 bases and 4 bases respectively, with 13 bases between them. The CDR3 totals 15 residues. CDR1 SGHKS and CDR2 YYEKEE come from the germline V gene (reference sequence). The CDR3 region is CASSLARGVGYGYTF. CDR3 DNA sequence: TGTGCCAGCAGCTTGGCGAGGGGAGTTGGCTATGGCTACACCTTC.

This chain links TRBV19 with TRBJ2-5; D call uncertain. The CDR3 is made up of 11 amino acids. Germline loops: CDR1 LNHDA, CDR2 SQIVND (reference sequence). Trimming took off 9 bases at V and 5 bases at J, with 10 bases between the two ends. The chain's CDR3 is CASGMRETQYF. CDR3 nucleotides: TGTGCCAGCGGTATGCGGGAGACCCAGTACTTC. The variable domain in full, with the rest retrieved from reference TRBV19 and TRBJ2-5, is DGGITQSPKYLFRKEGQNVTLSCEQNLNHDAMYWYRQDPGQGLRLIYYSQIVNDFQKGDIAEGYSVSREKKESFPLTVTSAQKNPTAFYLCASGMRETQYFGPGTRLLVL.

The table lists this clonotype with a few counts. The DNA of the CDR3 is TGCGCCAGTCGGGCCGTTGACTACGAGCAGTACTTC. Its translation: CASRAVDYEQYF. The chain employs TRBV5-1 and TRBJ2-7; D is ambiguous. CDR3 length: 12 residues. Trimming shortened V by 8 bases and J by 3 bases, and 12 bases separated the two germline ends. Germline V CDR1 and CDR2: SGHRS, YFSETQ.

The chain joins TRBV20-1 to TRBJ2-3; 9 nucleotides match TRBD2. Unmatched junction bases numbered 7, after V lost 3 bases and J lost 6 bases. Germline CDR1 reads DFQATT; CDR2 reads SNEGSKA (reference sequence). This CDR3 comprises 14 residues. As DNA, the CDR3 is TGCAGTGCTAGTGGCGGGGGGGCGAGGGATACGCAGTATTTT. Protein: CSASGGGARDTQYF.

This clonotype was detected only a few times. The genes are TRBV7-6 and TRBJ2-1; 8 bases align to TRBD1. With 0 bases clipped from V and 9 bases from J, the junction kept 10 bases outside the gene matches. Germline values: CDR1 SGHVS, CDR2 FNYEAQ. The CDR3 is 16 amino acids. For the CDR3, the DNA is TGTGCCAGCAGCTTAGCGAGGCGACAGGGGCCGGGTGAGCAGTTCTTC. Its protein product is CASSLARRQGPGEQFF. Combining the CDR3 with reference TRBV7-6 and TRBJ2-1 gives the whole variable domain GAGVSQSPRYKVTKRGQDVALRCDPISGHVSLYWYRQALGQGPEFLTYFNYEAQQDKSGLPNDRFSAERPEGSISTLTIQRTEQRDSAMYRCASSLARRQGPGEQFFGPGTRLTVL.

This chain joins TRBV2 and TRBJ1-1; no reliable D call. V was pared by 5 bases and J by 5 bases, with 18 bases between. CDR3 length: 15 amino acids. Germline V gene sequence: CDR1 SNHLY, CDR2 FYNNEI. The CDR3 reads CASSTLGGEVTEAFF. CDR3 DNA: TGTGCCAGCAGTACTCTCGGCGGCGAGGTGACTGAAGCTTTCTTT.

V usage is TRBV6-5 and J usage is TRBJ2-1; D ambiguous. V lost 1 base and J 7 bases, leaving 14 bases between the germline ends. In germline, CDR1 is MNHEY, CDR2 SVGAGI. The CDR3 has 15 residues. CDR3 sequence (DNA): TGTGCCAGCAGTTACTTTAGCTGGCGACAAAATGAGCAGTTCTTC. Its protein is CASSYFSWRQNEQFF.

The chain uses TRBV9 and TRBJ1-1, with D perhaps TRBD1 (6 bases). V lost 4 bases to trimming and J lost 6 bases, with 16 bases between them. Germline CDR1 is SGDLS and CDR2 is YYNGEE. The CDR3 spans 14 residues. CDR3 sequence (DNA): TGTGCCAGCAGCCCCCGACAGGTAAACTCTGAAGCTTTCTTT. Translated: CASSPRQVNSEAFF.

The rearrangement uses TRBV6-5 and TRBJ2-2; 10 bases line up with TRBD1. In germline, CDR1 is MNHEY, CDR2 SVGAGI. CDR3 length: 16 amino acids. Losses at the gene ends were 2 bases for V and 3 bases for J; bases not matched to a gene: 3. As DNA, the CDR3 is TGTGCCAGCAGTTACGGGGACAGGGGAGACACCGGGGAGCTGTTTTTT. Translating it yields CASSYGDRGDTGELFF.

This clonotype was seen many times. V and J are TRBV29-1 and TRBJ1-1; D not certain. In germline, CDR1 is SQVTM, CDR2 ANQGSEA. There are 13 residues in the CDR3. V was clipped by 4 bases and J by 2 bases, with 11 bases between them. CDR3 nucleotide sequence: TGCAGCGTTGCCCTCTTGGGTAACACTGAAGCTTTCTTT. Amino acids: CSVALLGNTEAFF.

In its sample, this clonotype was seen a few times. CDR3 bases: TGTGCCAGCAGCTTAGAACAGGGCAATCAGCCCCAGCATTTT. Translation gives CASSLEQGNQPQHF. V is TRBV7-4 and J is TRBJ1-5, with D tentatively TRBD1 (5 bases). The CDR3 loop spans 14 amino acids. The germline CDR1 and CDR2 sequences are SGHVT and SQSDAQ. V gave up 1 base and J gave up 2 bases, with 6 bases separating them. Supplemented by reference TRBV7-4 and TRBJ1-5, the full variable domain reads GAGVSQSPRYKVAKRGRDVALRCDSISGHVTLYWYRQTLGQGSEVLTYSQSDAQRDKSGRPSGRFSAERPERSVSTLKIQRTEQGDSAVYLCASSLEQGNQPQHFGDGTRLSIL.

There are a few counts of this clonotype. This sequence joins TRBV6-1 and TRBJ2-5; a possible D gene is TRBD1 (5 bases). This CDR3 spans 14 amino acids. CDR1 is MNHNS and CDR2 is SASEGT in the germline V gene. Deletions cut 8 bases from V and 4 bases from J, with 17 bases between. CDR3: CASGRTPELETQYF. The CDR3 bases are TGTGCCAGCGGCCGGACACCCGAGCTAGAGACCCAGTACTTC.

This clonotype came up a few times. The chain joins TRBV5-6 to TRBJ1-4; no clear D. V was trimmed by 1 base and J by 8 bases, leaving 12 bases between them. Germline loops: CDR1 SGHDT, CDR2 YYEEEE. This CDR3 is built from 14 residues. The CDR3 spells CASSLRSHGEKLFF. The CDR3 DNA is TGTGCCAGCAGCTTGAGGTCCCATGGGGAAAAACTGTTTTTT.

This clonotype was picked up a small number of times. The chain uses TRBV3-1 and TRBJ2-3, with D uncertain. Trimming removed 4 bases at V and 6 bases at J, with 8 bases between. This CDR3 spans 12 amino acids. Germline lookup yields CDR1 LGHDT and CDR2 YNNKEL (reference sequence). The CDR3 region is CASSPERDTQYF. CDR3 in DNA: TGTGCCAGCAGCCCCGAGAGGGATACGCAGTATTTT.